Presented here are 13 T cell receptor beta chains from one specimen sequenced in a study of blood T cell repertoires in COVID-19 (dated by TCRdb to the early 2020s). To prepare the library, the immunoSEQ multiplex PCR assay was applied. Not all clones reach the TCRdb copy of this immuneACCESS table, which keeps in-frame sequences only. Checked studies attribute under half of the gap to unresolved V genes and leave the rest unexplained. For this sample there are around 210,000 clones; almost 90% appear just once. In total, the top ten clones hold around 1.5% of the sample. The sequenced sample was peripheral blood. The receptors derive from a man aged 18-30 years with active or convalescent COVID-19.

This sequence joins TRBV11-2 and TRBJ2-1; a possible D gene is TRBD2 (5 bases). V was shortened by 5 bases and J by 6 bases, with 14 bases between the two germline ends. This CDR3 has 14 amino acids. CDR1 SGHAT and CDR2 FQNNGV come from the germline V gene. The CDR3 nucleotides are TGTGCCAGCAGCCCCGGGGTAGCCCGCAATGAGCAGTTCTTC. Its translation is CASSPGVARNEQFF.

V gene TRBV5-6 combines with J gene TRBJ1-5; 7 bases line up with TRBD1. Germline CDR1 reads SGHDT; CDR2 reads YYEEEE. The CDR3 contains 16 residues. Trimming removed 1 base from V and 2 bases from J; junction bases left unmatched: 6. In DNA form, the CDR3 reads TGTGCCAGCAGCTTGCGCAGGGGGATTGGCAATCAGCCCCAGCATTTT. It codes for CASSLRRGIGNQPQHF.

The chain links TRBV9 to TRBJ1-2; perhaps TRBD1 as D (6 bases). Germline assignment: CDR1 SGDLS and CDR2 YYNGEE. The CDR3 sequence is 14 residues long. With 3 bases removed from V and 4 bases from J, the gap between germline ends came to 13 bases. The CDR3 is CASSGLQGTYGYTF. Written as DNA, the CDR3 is TGTGCCAGCAGCGGATTACAGGGTACCTATGGCTACACCTTC.

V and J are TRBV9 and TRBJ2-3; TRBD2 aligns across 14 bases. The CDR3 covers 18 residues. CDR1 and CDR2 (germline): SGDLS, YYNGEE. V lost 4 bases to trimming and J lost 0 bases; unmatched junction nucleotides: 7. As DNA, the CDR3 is TGTGCCAGCAGCCACGGGACTAGCGGGAGCACTAGCACAGATACGCAGTATTTT. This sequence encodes CASSHGTSGSTSTDTQYF.

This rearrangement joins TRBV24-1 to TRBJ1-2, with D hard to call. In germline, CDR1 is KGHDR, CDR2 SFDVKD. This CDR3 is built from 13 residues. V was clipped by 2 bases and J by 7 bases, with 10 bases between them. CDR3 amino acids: CATSDWAGSGYTF. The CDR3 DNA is TGTGCCACCAGTGATTGGGCCGGCAGTGGCTACACCTTC.

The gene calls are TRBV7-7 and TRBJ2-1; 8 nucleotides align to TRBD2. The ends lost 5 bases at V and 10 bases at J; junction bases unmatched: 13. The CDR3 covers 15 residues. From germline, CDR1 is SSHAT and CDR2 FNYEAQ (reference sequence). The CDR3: CASSRGGGPHREQFF. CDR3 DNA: TGTGCCAGCAGCCGGGGGGGCGGGCCCCACAGGGAGCAGTTCTTC.

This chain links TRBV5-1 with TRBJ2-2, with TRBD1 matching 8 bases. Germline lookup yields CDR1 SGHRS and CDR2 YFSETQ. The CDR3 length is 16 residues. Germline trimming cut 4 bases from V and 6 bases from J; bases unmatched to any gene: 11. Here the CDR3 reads CASSPRIGQGSGELFF. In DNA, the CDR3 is TGCGCCAGCAGCCCGAGAATCGGACAGGGTTCCGGGGAGCTGTTTTTT.

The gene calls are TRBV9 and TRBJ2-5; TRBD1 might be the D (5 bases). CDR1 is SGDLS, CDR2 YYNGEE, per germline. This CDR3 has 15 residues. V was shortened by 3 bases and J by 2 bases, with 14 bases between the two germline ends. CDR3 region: CASSASLGVQETQYF. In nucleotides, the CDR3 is TGTGCCAGCAGCGCGAGCCTAGGGGTACAAGAGACCCAGTACTTC.

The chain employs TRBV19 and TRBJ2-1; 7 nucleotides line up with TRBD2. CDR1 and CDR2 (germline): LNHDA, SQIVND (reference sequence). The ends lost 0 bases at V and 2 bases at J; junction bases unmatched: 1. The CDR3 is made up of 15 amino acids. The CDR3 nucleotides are TGTGCCAGTAGTATAGAGGGGGGGACCTACAATGAGCAGTTCTTC. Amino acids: CASSIEGGTYNEQFF. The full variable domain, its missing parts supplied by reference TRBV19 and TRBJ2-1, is DGGITQSPKYLFRKEGQNVTLSCEQNLNHDAMYWYRQDPGQGLRLIYYSQIVNDFQKGDIAEGYSVSREKKESFPLTVTSAQKNPTAFYLCASSIEGGTYNEQFFGPGTRLTVL.

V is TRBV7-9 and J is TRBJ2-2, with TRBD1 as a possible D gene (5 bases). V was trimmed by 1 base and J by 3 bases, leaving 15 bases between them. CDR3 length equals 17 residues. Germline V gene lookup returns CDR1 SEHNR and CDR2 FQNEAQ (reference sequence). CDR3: CASSLVLSGLDTGELFF. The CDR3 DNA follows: TGTGCCAGCAGCTTAGTGTTATCAGGGCTGGACACCGGGGAGCTGTTTTTT.

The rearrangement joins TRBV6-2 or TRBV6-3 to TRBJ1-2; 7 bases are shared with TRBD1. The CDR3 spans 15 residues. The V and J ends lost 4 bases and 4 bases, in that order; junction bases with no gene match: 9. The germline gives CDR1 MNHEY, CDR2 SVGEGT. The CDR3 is CASSSDRARPYGYTF. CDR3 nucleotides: TGTGCCAGCAGTTCCGACAGGGCACGACCCTATGGCTACACCTTC.

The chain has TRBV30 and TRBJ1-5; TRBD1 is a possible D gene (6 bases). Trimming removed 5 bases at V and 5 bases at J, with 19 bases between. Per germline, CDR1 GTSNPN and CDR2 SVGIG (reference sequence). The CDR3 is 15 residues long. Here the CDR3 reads CAWGQGQGWDQPQHF. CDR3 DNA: TGTGCCTGGGGCCAGGGGCAGGGATGGGATCAGCCCCAGCATTTT.

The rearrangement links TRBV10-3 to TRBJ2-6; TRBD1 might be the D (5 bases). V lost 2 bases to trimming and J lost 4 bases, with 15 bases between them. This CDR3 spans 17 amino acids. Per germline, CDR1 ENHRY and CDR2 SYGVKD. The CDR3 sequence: CAISEPGRQPGANVLTF. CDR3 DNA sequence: TGTGCCATCAGTGAGCCAGGGCGGCAACCCGGGGCCAACGTCCTGACTTTC.